Sequencing of this TCR beta chain was carried out in a study of vaccination effects on CD4 cells after COVID-19. The germline CDR1 and CDR2 sequences are KGHSH and LQKENI. The CDR3 is made up of 15 amino acids. V was cut by 2 bases and J by 4 bases, with 11 bases left in between. When less than 13 days of culture had elapsed, CD4+ T cells were isolated. The study found no prior SARS-CoV-2 infection in the vaccine recipients, who tested negative for nucleocapsid antibodies. Replacing half the medium with IL-2 medium was done on days 3 and 7. TCRdb's copy holds only in-frame clones and misses some; the assay was immunoSEQ multiplex PCR. The table records fewer than 75,000 clones, roughly three quarters of them present only once. Remarks on this clone: The antigen is undetermined.

The TCR was taken from a human donor who received a COVID-19 vaccine. This rearrangement joins TRBV18 to TRBJ2-2, with unresolved D. This specimen was CD4+ T cells from PBMCs cultured without peptide, taken before COVID-19 vaccination. The CDR3 reads CASSPRDTSTGELFF. CDR3 DNA: TGTGCCAGCTCACCAAGAGACACGAGCACCGGGGAGCTGTTTTTT.